This entry lists 27 T cell receptor beta chains sequenced from one sample in a study of T cells after yellow fever vaccination. TCRdb used MiXCR to reprocess the 5' RACE reads, holding one entry per CDR3 protein. The sample contains 100,000 to 150,000 distinct CDR3 sequences, 6% to 8% of which appear only once. Sample: CD4+ T cells sorted from PBMCs, taken roughly 10 days after the first yellow fever vaccination. Receptor source: a man younger than 35 who received the YFV17D yellow fever vaccine.

This clonotype showed up many times. The V and J genes are TRBV20-1 and TRBJ1-1; 7 bases map to TRBD1. V gave up 6 bases and J gave up 3 bases; unmatched junction bases: 10. The germline V gene has CDR1 DFQATT and CDR2 SNEGSKA (reference sequence). The CDR3 is 14 residues long. The CDR3 reads CSARIQGGYTEAFF. The CDR3 DNA sequence: TGCAGTGCGAGAATCCAGGGGGGGTACACTGAAGCTTTCTTT.

This clonotype was observed a few times. The CDR3 nucleotides read TGTGCCAGCAGCTTACCTAGCGGTGAGACCCAGTACTTC. This translates into CASSLPSGETQYF. V gene TRBV7-2 combines with J gene TRBJ2-5, with TRBD2 matching over 7 bases. V gave up 2 bases and J gave up 5 bases; unmatched junction bases: 2. Germline V lookup: CDR1 SGHTA, CDR2 FQGNSA. The CDR3 has 13 residues.

The chain employs TRBV7-9 and TRBJ2-7, with 9 bases identical to TRBD1. The J segment lost 3 bases and the V segment lost 5 bases, leaving 5 bases of the junction unmatched. Germline lookup yields CDR1 SEHNR and CDR2 FQNEAQ (reference sequence). The CDR3 loop spans 14 amino acids. The CDR3 spells CASSRGQGGYEQYF. The CDR3 nucleotides read TGTGCCAGCAGCCGGGGACAGGGAGGCTACGAGCAGTACTTC.

This clonotype occurred once. This may be a read error: a much more frequent sequence differs by one nucleotide. The chain has TRBV5-6 and TRBJ1-6; TRBD1 aligns across 7 bases. V dropped 5 bases and J dropped 4; count of bases not matched to a gene: 9. The CDR3 has 16 amino acids. Germline CDR1 and CDR2: SGHDT and YYEEEE. In DNA, the CDR3 is TGTGCCAGCAGACACCGGACAGGCGCTTATAATTCACCCCTCCACTTT. As protein: CASRHRTGAYNSPLHF. Full variable domain (missing parts from reference TRBV5-6 and TRBJ1-6): DAGVTQSPTHLIKTRGQQVTLRCSPKSGHDTVSWYQQALGQGPQFIFQYYEEEERQRGNFPDRFSGHQFPNYSSELNVNALLLGDSALYLCASRHRTGAYNSPLHFGNGTRLTVT.

This clonotype was recorded at least ten times. The chain is built from TRBV20-1 and TRBJ2-3; D unresolved. Per germline, CDR1 DFQATT and CDR2 SNEGSKA (reference sequence). The CDR3 covers 12 residues. V lost 1 base to trimming and J lost 4 bases, with 6 bases between them. CDR3 DNA: TGCAGTGCTAGAGTCTTCGCAGATACGCAGTATTTT. This sequence encodes CSARVFADTQYF.

This clonotype was seen a handful of times. The gene calls are TRBV5-5 and TRBJ2-5; a possible D gene is TRBD2 (6 bases). The germline CDR1 and CDR2 sequences are SGHKS and YYEKEE (reference sequence). The CDR3 totals 13 residues. V lost 1 base to trimming and J lost 4 bases, with 8 bases between them. The CDR3 loop is CASSLSGVETQYF. Here the CDR3 DNA reads TGTGCCAGCAGCTTGTCGGGGGTAGAGACCCAGTACTTC.

This clonotype was observed at least ten times. The rearrangement uses TRBV7-9 and TRBJ2-2; TRBD1 is a possible D gene (7 bases). The CDR3 covers 17 residues. Germline-derived CDR1 and CDR2 are SEHNR and FQNEAQ (reference sequence). V lost 3 bases, J lost 6 bases, and 20 bases lay in between. The CDR3 nucleotides are TGTGCCAGCAGCTTTCGGCACAGGGGCGGGGACCCCGGGGAGCTGTTTTTT. Encoded protein: CASSFRHRGGDPGELFF. Looking up the rest from reference TRBV7-9 and TRBJ2-2 gives the full variable domain: DTGVSQNPRHKITKRGQNVTFRCDPISEHNRLYWYRQTLGQGPEFLTYFQNEAQLEKSRLLSDRFSAERPKGSFSTLEIQRTEQGDSAMYLCASSFRHRGGDPGELFFGEGSRLTVL.

At least ten counts were recorded for this clonotype. The chain is built from TRBV5-1 and TRBJ1-4, with 8 bases identical to TRBD1. The CDR3 sequence is 14 residues long. The trim removed 0 bases at V and 7 bases at J, leaving 2 bases unmatched. The germline gives CDR1 SGHRS, CDR2 YFSETQ. The CDR3 coding sequence is TGCGCCAGCAGCTTGGGACAGGGGAGTGAAAAACTGTTTTTT. Translated: CASSLGQGSEKLFF.

In its sample, this clonotype was seen many times. This chain joins TRBV5-1 and TRBJ2-3; D is uncertain. The CDR3 consists of 14 residues. Germline V gene lookup returns CDR1 SGHRS and CDR2 YFSETQ. V shed 1 base and J shed 0 bases, with 6 bases lying between them. The chain's CDR3 is CASSLLTSTDTQYF. As DNA, the CDR3 is TGCGCCAGCAGCTTGTTGACGAGCACAGATACGCAGTATTTT.

This clonotype was recorded many times. The V gene is TRBV7-3, the J gene TRBJ2-5; TRBD2 might be the D (5 bases). The CDR3 covers 14 residues. The germline V gene has CDR1 SGHTA and CDR2 FQGTGA. The V end was cut by 2 bases, the J end by 3 bases, with 10 bases between. The CDR3 nucleotides read TGTGCCAGCAGCTTAGATCGGGGTAAAGAGACCCAGTACTTC. This codes for CASSLDRGKETQYF.

This clonotype showed up many times. The CDR3 loop is CASSLVGLGSADTQYF. CDR3 in DNA: TGCGCCAGCAGCTTGGTTGGATTGGGGTCCGCAGATACGCAGTATTTT. This chain connects TRBV5-1 to TRBJ2-3; D is undetermined. The length of the CDR3 is 16 residues. Germline CDR1 and CDR2: SGHRS and YFSETQ. Trimming cost V 0 bases and J 4 bases, with 15 bases left between them.

This clonotype was seen repeatedly, ten times or more. The V and J genes are TRBV28 and TRBJ1-1, with D unresolved. CDR1 is MDHEN, CDR2 SYDVKM, per germline. Trimming took 8 bases from V and 3 from J, leaving 7 bases between them. The CDR3 has 11 amino acids. The CDR3 DNA sequence: TGTGCCAGCTTGACTTACACTGAAGCTTTCTTT. Amino acids: CASLTYTEAFF.

Many counts were recorded for this clonotype. The rearrangement links TRBV5-1 to TRBJ2-3; D may match TRBD1 or TRBD2 (5 bases each). The CDR3 loop spans 15 amino acids. The V end lost 4 bases, the J end lost 5 bases, and 17 bases lay between the germline ends. Germline CDR1 SGHRS, CDR2 YFSETQ. The CDR3 protein is CASSPGPQEVDTQYF. The CDR3 DNA reads TGCGCCAGCAGCCCGGGACCCCAAGAGGTAGATACGCAGTATTTT.

In this sample, this clonotype turned up many times. The V and J genes are TRBV9 and TRBJ1-3; unclear D gene. There are 13 residues in the CDR3. Germline V CDR1 and CDR2: SGDLS, YYNGEE. Trimming shortened V by 0 bases and J by 7 bases, and 8 bases separated the two germline ends. CDR3: CASSVEGKNTIYF. CDR3 in DNA: TGTGCCAGCAGCGTAGAAGGGAAGAACACCATATATTTT.

Many counts were recorded for this clonotype. J is TRBJ1-3 and V is TRBV10-3; TRBD1 is a possible D gene (6 bases). V lost 8 bases and J lost 1, with 21 bases in between. This CDR3 contains 17 residues. Per germline, CDR1 ENHRY and CDR2 SYGVKD. The CDR3 loop is CAIQEDRRFSSGNTIYF. For the CDR3, the DNA is TGTGCCATCCAAGAGGACAGAAGATTTAGTTCTGGAAACACCATATATTTT.

This clonotype appeared many times. The chain carries TRBV5-5 and TRBJ2-5, with D unclear. CDR3 length: 14 amino acids. Between the trimmed V and J ends, which lost 1 base and 4 bases, there was a span of 11 bases. CDR1 and CDR2 (germline): SGHKS, YYEKEE (reference sequence). CDR3 sequence: CASSLSLSLETQYF. CDR3 DNA sequence: TGTGCCAGCAGCTTGAGCCTGAGTTTAGAGACCCAGTACTTC.

This clonotype showed up many times. The chain has TRBV6-5 and TRBJ1-3; the D gene is possibly TRBD1 (6 bases). CDR3 length: 18 amino acids. Trimming stripped 4 bases from V and 0 bases from J, with 19 bases between. Germline V gene sequence: CDR1 MNHEY, CDR2 SVGAGI. This CDR3 is CASSSHLPTGFSGNTIYF. CDR3 coding DNA: TGTGCCAGCAGTTCTCACCTTCCGACAGGCTTCTCTGGAAACACCATATATTTT.

Written as DNA, the CDR3 is TGTGCCAGCAGTACCCCGACAGGTGGTAATGAAAAACTGTTTTTT. Its protein product is CASSTPTGGNEKLFF. This sequence joins TRBV6-6 and TRBJ1-4, with D maybe TRBD1 (6 bases). The ends were cut back, 5 bases at V and 4 bases at J, with 14 bases in the middle. CDR1 is MNHNY and CDR2 is SVGAGI in the germline V gene (reference sequence). CDR3 length equals 15 residues.

This clonotype was picked up many times. The chain carries TRBV7-9 and TRBJ1-1; D ambiguous. This CDR3 region has 12 residues. V lost 4 bases and J 4 bases, leaving 7 bases between the germline ends. The V gene's germline CDR1 is SEHNR and CDR2 FQNEAQ (reference sequence). CDR3 DNA sequence: TGTGCCAGCAGCTCCTCGGGCACTGAAGCTTTCTTT. Its translation is CASSSSGTEAFF.

This clonotype occurred many times. V is TRBV4-1 and J is TRBJ1-5; D gene uncertain. From germline, CDR1 is MGHRA and CDR2 YSYEKL. The CDR3 consists of 16 residues. The V end lost 0 bases, the J end lost 4 bases, and 13 bases lay between the germline ends. The CDR3 DNA is TGCGCCAGCAGCCAAGATGGGTGGAATGGGAATCAGCCCCAGCATTTT. It codes for CASSQDGWNGNQPQHF.

The table lists this clonotype with many counts. The V call is TRBV5-1, the J call TRBJ1-1; D may be TRBD1 (6 bases). The V gene's germline CDR1 is SGHRS and CDR2 YFSETQ. CDR3 length: 16 residues. V was trimmed by 2 bases and J by 4 bases, leaving 18 bases between them. The CDR3 sequence: CASSFTGAGSRTEAFF. DNA of the CDR3: TGCGCCAGCAGCTTCACGGGGGCAGGGTCTCGCACTGAAGCTTTCTTT.

This clonotype has ten or more counts. This chain links TRBV12-3 or TRBV12-4 with TRBJ2-1; the match to TRBD2 covers 7 bases. This CDR3 is 15 amino acids long. With V trimmed by 9 bases and J by 0 bases, 8 bases remained unmatched. The CDR3 region is CASLSGDSSYNEQFF. DNA for the CDR3: TGTGCCAGTCTAAGCGGGGATAGCTCCTACAATGAGCAGTTCTTC.

This clonotype was counted many times. V is TRBV6-5 and J is TRBJ1-1, with no clear D. Germline V lookup: CDR1 MNHEY, CDR2 SVGAGI. CDR3 size: 16 residues. Between the trimmed V and J ends, which lost 2 bases and 0 bases, there was a span of 13 bases. The CDR3 bases are TGTGCCAGCAGTTACCCAGCGGGCACTATGAACACTGAAGCTTTCTTT. Protein sequence: CASSYPAGTMNTEAFF.

This clonotype has a count of ten or more. This sequence joins TRBV6-5 and TRBJ1-1; 7 nucleotides align to TRBD1. J gave up 5 bases and V 8 bases, and 14 bases lay outside the gene matches. CDR1 is MNHEY, CDR2 SVGAGI, per germline. This CDR3 comprises 15 residues. CDR3 DNA sequence: TGTGCCAGCGGTTCAGGGGGGGCTGGTTTAACTGAAGCTTTCTTT. It codes for CASGSGGAGLTEAFF.

This clonotype showed up many times. The rearrangement uses TRBV9 and TRBJ1-6, with D possibly matching TRBD1 (6 bases). V lost 5 bases, J lost 7 bases, and 16 bases lay in between. CDR1 and CDR2 (germline): SGDLS, YYNGEE. This CDR3 has 15 amino acids. The CDR3 spells CASSIGGARNSPLHF. The CDR3 region has the DNA TGTGCCAGCAGTATCGGGGGGGCAAGGAATTCACCCCTCCACTTT.

As for this clonotype: This may be a read error, as it is one base from a much larger clone. V and J are TRBV12-3 or TRBV12-4 and TRBJ2-1; 7 bases are shared with TRBD1. Trimming at V came to 7 bases and at J to 7 bases, leaving 10 bases not matched to a gene. The CDR3 sequence is 14 residues long. The CDR3 nucleotides read TGTGCCAGCAACCCCGGGACAGCGATGAATGAGCAGTTCTTC. Its translation: CASNPGTAMNEQFF.

This clonotype was seen repeatedly, ten times or more. This chain connects TRBV14 to TRBJ1-4; no definite D call. V lost 1 base to trimming and J lost 0 bases, with 15 bases between them. Germline V gene data show CDR1 as SGHDN and CDR2 as FVKESK. The CDR3 loop spans 18 amino acids. The CDR3 region is CASSQGVKGFATNEKLFF. Written as DNA, the CDR3 is TGTGCCAGCAGCCAAGGCGTTAAGGGATTCGCAACTAATGAAAAACTGTTTTTT.